This TCR beta chain was documented in a study of blood T cell repertoires in COVID-19. Germline values: CDR1 SGHRS, CDR2 YFSETQ. The CDR3 is 14 residues long. V dropped 4 bases and J dropped 2 bases, with 9 bases sitting between them. Profiling relied on immunoSEQ multiplex PCR, and the TCRdb table lists in-frame clones only, not all of them. The data contain 90,000 to 150,000 clones, approximately 83% of them singletons. Sequencing used peripheral blood. This sequence joins TRBV5-1 and TRBJ1-4, with D uncertain. The receptor's source is a man aged 80 or over with acute or convalescent COVID-19. CDR3 sequence: CASSPRGTNEKLFF. For the CDR3, the DNA is TGCGCCAGCAGCCCCCGCGGGACTAATGAAAAACTGTTTTTT.